A selection of T cell receptor beta chains follows, all from one sample in a study of identical twins. TCRdb independently ran MiXCR on the 5' RACE reads; one entry per CDR3 protein. Counted here are roughly 500,000 distinct CDR3 sequences, around 20% occurring once; the ten biggest clones make up 0.75% to 0.95%. These same data were also listed under a study on T cells expressing NK-cell markers.

The sequenced material came from CD4+ T cells sorted from blood. These receptor sequences come from a woman under 30 in good health. Both conserved end residues are part of each CDR3. A D gene is named only where the DNA matches it firmly. Expanded clones are given a class, and other clones once, few, many or no size at all.

V gene	J gene	clone size	D gene	CDR3 DNA	CDR3 protein
TRBV6-1	TRBJ1-2	NA	NA	TGTGCCAGCAGTAGGACAGTTTTTAATGGCTACACCTTC	CASSRTVFNGYTF
TRBV6-1	TRBJ2-5	few	NA	TGTGCCAGCAGCCCCCTGGAGCAAGAGACCCAGTACTTC	CASSPLEQETQYF
TRBV15	TRBJ2-2	few	NA	TGTGCCACCAGCAGAGGAGTCGAGACCGGGGAGCTGTTTTTT	CATSRGVETGELFF
TRBV5-1	TRBJ2-7	few	TRBD2	TGCGCCAGCAGCTCCACGGGTGCGGGAGAATCCCAGCAGTACTTC	CASSSTGAGESQQYF
TRBV29-1	TRBJ2-2	NA	TRBD1	TGCAGCGCCCAGGGACAGCTAAGCACCGGGGAGCTGTTTTTT	CSAQGQLSTGELFF
TRBV12-3/TRBV12-4	TRBJ2-2	few	NA	TGTGCCAGCAGTTTATCTGGGGACAGGGAGCTGTTTTTT	CASSLSGDRELFF
TRBV4-2	TRBJ1-4	few	NA	TGTGCCAGCAGCCAAGATCGAGGGCTGGAGGAAAAACTGTTTTTT	CASSQDRGLEEKLFF
TRBV7-9	TRBJ2-1	NA	TRBD2	TGTGCCAGCAGCCCGGAATGGGGGGGGCAGTTCTTC	CASSPEWGGQFF
TRBV25-1	TRBJ2-2	NA	TRBD1	TGTGCCAGCAGTGCTCAGGGGGTTTCTTCCGGGGAGCTGTTTTTT	CASSAQGVSSGELFF
TRBV6-2/TRBV6-3	TRBJ2-3	NA	TRBD2	TGTGCCAGCAGCTGGGGAGCGGGAGGGCGAGATACGCAGTATTTT	CASSWGAGGRDTQYF
TRBV7-7	TRBJ2-5	few	NA	TGTGCTAGCAGACGACCAGACGAAGAGACCCAGTACTTC	CASRRPDEETQYF
TRBV15	TRBJ2-1	many	TRBD2	TGTGCCACCAGCAGTAGAACTAGCGGGAAGGGTTATAGCTACAATGAGCAGTTCTTC	CATSSRTSGKGYSYNEQFF
TRBV7-9	TRBJ1-1	NA	TRBD1	TGTGCCAGCAGCTTGAGAGGGGGCTCGACCACTGAAGCTTTCTTT	CASSLRGGSTTEAFF
TRBV11-3	TRBJ2-1	once	NA	TGTGCCAGCAGCTCACTGGACAGCGCCAATGAGCAGTTCTTC	CASSSLDSANEQFF